This TCR beta chain is from a study of OX40 agonist ivuxolimab in advanced cancers. The overall study: Patients were given ivuxolimab, an antibody that agonizes OX40 (CD134).

TCRdb's table, derived via immunoSEQ multiplex PCR, lists solely in-frame clones and lacks some. There are around 80,000 clones in the sample; about nine tenths occur only once, and approximately 0.3% lies in the top ten. The CDR3 runs to 14 residues. J was trimmed by 3 bases and V by 4 bases; bases with no gene match: 6. CDR1 is SGHRS, CDR2 YFSETQ, per germline. This chain connects TRBV5-1 to TRBJ2-5; 7 bases agree with TRBD1. This clonotype originated in an adult with an advanced solid tumor such as melanoma, head and neck, liver or kidney cancer. The sample consisted of CD4+ or CD8+ T cells sorted from blood, taken in a trial of the OX40 agonist ivuxolimab. Here the CDR3 DNA reads TGCGCCAGCAGCACGGGACAGCCTAAAGAGACCCAGTACTTC. Its protein is CASSTGQPKETQYF.